The 14 T cell receptor beta chains below all came from one sample that was sequenced in a study of post-analysis software for immune sequencing data. Study-wide findings and caveats: The study found TRBV5-6, TRBV5-1 and TRBV20-1 among several TRBV segments more frequent in patients than controls.

The authors incorporated unique molecular identifiers into the TCR beta cDNA libraries. TCRdb called the PCR reads again in MiXCR, with one record for every CDR3 protein. The table records about 430,000 distinct CDR3 sequences, 39% of them present only once. No antigen has been identified for these receptors. Sequencing was performed on blood. All receptors come from a girl aged 2 to 10 with multiple sclerosis.

This clonotype was counted only a few times. This chain connects TRBV6-6 to TRBJ2-4; a possible D gene is TRBD1 (5 bases). The CDR3 totals 17 residues. CDR1 and CDR2 (germline): MNHNY, SVGAGI (reference sequence). V lost 4 bases to trimming and J lost 0 bases, with 16 bases between them. CDR3 nucleotide sequence: TGTGCCAGCAGTTCGGACATCCACCCCGTAGCCAAAAACATTCAGTACTTC. This sequence encodes CASSSDIHPVAKNIQYF.

The CDR3 sequence is CASSLAGSSGSNEQFF. CDR3 in DNA: TGTGCCAGCAGCTTAGCGGGGTCTAGCGGGTCCAATGAGCAGTTCTTC. The rearrangement joins TRBV7-2 to TRBJ2-1; TRBD2 matches at 8 bases. This CDR3 contains 16 residues. Trimming removed 0 bases from V and 6 bases from J; junction bases left unmatched: 7. Germline V gene sequence: CDR1 SGHTA, CDR2 FQGNSA.

This chain connects TRBV28 to TRBJ2-3; 12 nucleotides line up with TRBD2. V trimming: 2 bases; J trimming: 4 bases; junction bases outside the gene matches: 7. Germline V gene data show CDR1 as MDHEN and CDR2 as SYDVKM. The CDR3 contains 17 residues. The CDR3 DNA sequence: TGTGCCAGCAGTTTAAACCCCCTAGCGGGAGGGGCAGATACGCAGTATTTT. Protein sequence: CASSLNPLAGGADTQYF.

The gene calls are TRBV5-1 and TRBJ1-6, with D unclear. Germline V gene lookup returns CDR1 SGHRS and CDR2 YFSETQ. Deletions cut 1 base from V and 7 bases from J, with 21 bases between. The CDR3 loop spans 18 amino acids. The CDR3 reads CASSLYAPQAAKNSPLHF. CDR3 nucleotides: TGCGCCAGCAGCTTGTACGCTCCACAAGCAGCCAAGAATTCACCCCTCCACTTT.

The chain links TRBV20-1 to TRBJ2-5; TRBD1 aligns across 8 bases. Germline V CDR1 and CDR2: DFQATT, SNEGSKA (reference sequence). The CDR3 runs 14 residues. Trimming cost V 7 bases and J 11 bases; bases outside gene matches: 18. The CDR3 region has the DNA TGCAGTGTTACCCAGGGGGCTTCATACAATGAGCAGTACTTC. The encoded protein is CSVTQGASYNEQYF.

The rearrangement links TRBV3-1 to TRBJ2-7; 8 bases are shared with TRBD1. This CDR3 contains 14 residues. V dropped 0 bases and J dropped 4; count of bases not matched to a gene: 2. Germline CDR1 is LGHDT and CDR2 is YNNKEL (reference sequence). The chain's CDR3 is CASSQENRGYEQYF. CDR3 in DNA: TGTGCCAGCAGCCAAGAGAACAGGGGGTACGAGCAGTACTTC.

Worth noting for this clonotype: Germline is not matched at one junction end, which may reflect a read error. The V call is TRBV12-3 or TRBV12-4, the J call TRBJ2-3; D is possibly TRBD2 (6 bases). The CDR3 length is 13 residues. CDR3 sequence reads: CASSGGRGDTEYF. The CDR3 DNA follows: TGTGCCAGCAGTGGAGGGCGGGGAGATACGGAGTATTTT.

The rearrangement joins TRBV20-1 to TRBJ2-7; 7 nucleotides align to TRBD1. In germline, CDR1 is DFQATT, CDR2 SNEGSKA (reference sequence). The length of the CDR3 is 14 residues. The junction had 8 bases not matched to a gene; V was cut back by 5 bases and J by 1 base. This CDR3 reads CSAWDRNTSYEQYF. As DNA, the CDR3 is TGCAGTGCTTGGGACAGAAATACATCCTACGAGCAGTACTTC.

Regarding this clonotype: The CDR3 carries no conserved terminal phenylalanine or tryptophan, so it likely arises from a read error. The chain couples TRBV18 to TRBJ2-1; 8 bases fit TRBD2. Losses at the gene ends were 5 bases for V and 10 bases for J; bases not matched to a gene: 10. This CDR3 is built from 14 residues. Per germline, CDR1 KGHSH and CDR2 LQKENI. Here the CDR3 reads CASSAGTSRLEQFC. The CDR3 DNA sequence: TGTGCCAGCTCAGCCGGGACTAGTCGGTTGGAGCAGTTCTGC.

The J gene is TRBJ2-3, the V gene TRBV7-6; either TRBD1 or TRBD2 may supply D (5 bases each). Germline V CDR1 and CDR2: SGHVS, FNYEAQ. Trimming shortened V by 1 base and J by 8 bases, and 16 bases separated the two germline ends. The CDR3 loop spans 15 amino acids. CDR3 protein: CASSLGGRGAGTQYF. Here the CDR3 DNA reads TGTGCCAGCAGCTTAGGCGGCCGGGGCGCGGGTACGCAGTATTTT.

This clonotype was observed a few times. The chain joins TRBV5-1 to TRBJ1-2, with D unclear. Germline V gives CDR1 SGHRS, CDR2 YFSETQ. V lost 5 bases to trimming and J lost 4 bases, with 12 bases between them. This CDR3 is 13 amino acids long. The CDR3 DNA follows: TGCGCCAGCAGGGATCAGAGGGCCTATGGCTACACCTTC. This translates into CASRDQRAYGYTF. Drawing the rest from reference TRBV5-1 and TRBJ1-2, the complete variable domain is KAGVTQTPRYLIKTRGQQVTLSCSPISGHRSVSWYQQTPGQGLQFLFEYFSETQRNKGNFPGRFSGRQFSNSRSEMNVSTLELGDSALYLCASRDQRAYGYTFGSGTRLTVV.

The V call is TRBV29-1, the J call TRBJ2-3; D not resolved. V gave up 3 bases and J gave up 3 bases, with 10 bases separating them. The CDR3 totals 13 residues. Germline lookup yields CDR1 SQVTM and CDR2 ANQGSEA. CDR3 residues: CSVERHLTDTQYF. CDR3 DNA sequence: TGCAGCGTTGAGAGGCATTTGACAGATACGCAGTATTTT.

This clonotype has just a few counts. The V gene is TRBV28, the J gene TRBJ2-5; D not resolved. Germline CDR1 is MDHEN and CDR2 is SYDVKM. Trimming stripped 6 bases from V and 5 bases from J, with 7 bases between. The CDR3 sequence is 11 residues long. This CDR3 is CASRRKETQYF. For the CDR3, the DNA is TGTGCCAGCAGGAGGAAGGAGACCCAGTACTTC.

This chain connects TRBV27 to TRBJ1-4; D is perhaps TRBD1 (6 bases). Germline CDR1 reads MNHEY; CDR2 reads SMNVEV (reference sequence). V lost 9 bases, J lost 6 bases, and 14 bases lay in between. This CDR3 contains 13 residues. The CDR3 coding sequence is TGTGCCAGTACCGACAGGAGGGATGAAAAACTGTTTTTT. Residues: CASTDRRDEKLFF.